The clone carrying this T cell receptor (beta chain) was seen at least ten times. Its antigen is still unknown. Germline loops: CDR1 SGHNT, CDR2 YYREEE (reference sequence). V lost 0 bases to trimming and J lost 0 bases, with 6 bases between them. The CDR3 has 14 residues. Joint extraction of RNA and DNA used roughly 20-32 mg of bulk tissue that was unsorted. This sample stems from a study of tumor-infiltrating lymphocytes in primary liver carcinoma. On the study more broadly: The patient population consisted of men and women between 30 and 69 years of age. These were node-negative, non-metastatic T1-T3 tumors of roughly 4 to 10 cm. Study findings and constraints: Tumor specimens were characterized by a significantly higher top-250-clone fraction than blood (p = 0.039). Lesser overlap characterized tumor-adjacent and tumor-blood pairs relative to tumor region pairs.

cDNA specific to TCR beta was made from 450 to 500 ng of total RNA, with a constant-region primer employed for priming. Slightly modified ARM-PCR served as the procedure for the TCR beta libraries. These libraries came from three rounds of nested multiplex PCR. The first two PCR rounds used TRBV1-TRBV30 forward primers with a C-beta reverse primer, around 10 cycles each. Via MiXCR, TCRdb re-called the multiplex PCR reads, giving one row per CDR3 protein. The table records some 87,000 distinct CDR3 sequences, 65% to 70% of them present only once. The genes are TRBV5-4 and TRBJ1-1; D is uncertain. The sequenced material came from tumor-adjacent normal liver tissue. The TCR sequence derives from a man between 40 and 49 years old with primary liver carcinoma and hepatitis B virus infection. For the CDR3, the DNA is TGTGCCAGCAGCTTGGGAGAAATGAACACTGAAGCTTTCTTT. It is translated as CASSLGEMNTEAFF.